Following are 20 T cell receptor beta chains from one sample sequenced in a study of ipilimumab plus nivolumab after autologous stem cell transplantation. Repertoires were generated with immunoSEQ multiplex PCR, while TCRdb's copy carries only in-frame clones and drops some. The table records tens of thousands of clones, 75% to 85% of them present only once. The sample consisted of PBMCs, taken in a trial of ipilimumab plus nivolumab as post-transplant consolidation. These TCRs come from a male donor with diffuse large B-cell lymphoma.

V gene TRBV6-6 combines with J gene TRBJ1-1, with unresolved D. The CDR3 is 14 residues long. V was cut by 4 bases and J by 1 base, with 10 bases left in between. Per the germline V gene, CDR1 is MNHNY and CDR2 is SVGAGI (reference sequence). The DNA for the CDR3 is TGTGCCAGCAGTTCGACGGAACGGAACACTGAAGCTTTCTTT. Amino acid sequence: CASSSTERNTEAFF.

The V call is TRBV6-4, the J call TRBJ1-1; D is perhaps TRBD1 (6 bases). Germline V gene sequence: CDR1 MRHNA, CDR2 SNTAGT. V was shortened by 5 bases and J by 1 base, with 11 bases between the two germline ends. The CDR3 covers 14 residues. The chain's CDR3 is CASSTGHPNTEAFF. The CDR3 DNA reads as TGTGCCAGCAGTACAGGGCACCCGAACACTGAAGCTTTCTTT.

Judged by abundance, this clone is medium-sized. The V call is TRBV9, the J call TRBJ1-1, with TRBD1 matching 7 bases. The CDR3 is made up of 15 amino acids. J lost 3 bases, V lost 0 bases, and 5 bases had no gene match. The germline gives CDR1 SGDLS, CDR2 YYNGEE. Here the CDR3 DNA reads TGTGCCAGCAGCGTAGAAGGGGGCGGGGACACTGAAGCTTTCTTT. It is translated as CASSVEGGGDTEAFF.

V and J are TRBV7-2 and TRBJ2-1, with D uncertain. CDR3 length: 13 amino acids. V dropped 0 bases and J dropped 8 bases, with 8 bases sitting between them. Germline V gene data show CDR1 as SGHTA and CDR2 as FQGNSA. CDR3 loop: CASSLARSDEQFF. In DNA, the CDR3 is TGTGCCAGCAGCTTAGCGAGGAGCGATGAGCAGTTCTTC.

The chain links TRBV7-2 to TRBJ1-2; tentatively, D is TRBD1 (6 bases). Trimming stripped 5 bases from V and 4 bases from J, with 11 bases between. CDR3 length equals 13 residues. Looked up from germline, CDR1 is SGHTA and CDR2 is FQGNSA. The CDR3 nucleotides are TGTGCCAGCAGCACAGGACAGCTCTATGGCTACACCTTC. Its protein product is CASSTGQLYGYTF.

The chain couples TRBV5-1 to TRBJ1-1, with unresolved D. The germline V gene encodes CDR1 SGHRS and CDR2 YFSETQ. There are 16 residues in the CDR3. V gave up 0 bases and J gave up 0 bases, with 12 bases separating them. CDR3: CASSLELGGVNTEAFF. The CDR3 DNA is TGCGCCAGCAGCTTGGAGCTGGGTGGAGTGAACACTGAAGCTTTCTTT.

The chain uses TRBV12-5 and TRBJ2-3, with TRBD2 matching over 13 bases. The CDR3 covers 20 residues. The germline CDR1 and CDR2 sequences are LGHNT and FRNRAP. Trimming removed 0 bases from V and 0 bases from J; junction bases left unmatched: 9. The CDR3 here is CASGLVRKGLAGKSTDTQYF. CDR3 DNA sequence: TGTGCTAGTGGTTTGGTCCGGAAGGGACTAGCGGGGAAAAGCACAGATACGCAGTATTTT.

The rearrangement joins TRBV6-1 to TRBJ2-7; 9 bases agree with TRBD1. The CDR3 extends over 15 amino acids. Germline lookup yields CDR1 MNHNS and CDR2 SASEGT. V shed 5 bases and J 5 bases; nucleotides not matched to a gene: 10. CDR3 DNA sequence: TGTGCCAGCAGTCGGCCGGGACAGGGCAGGGACGAGCAGTACTTC. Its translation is CASSRPGQGRDEQYF.

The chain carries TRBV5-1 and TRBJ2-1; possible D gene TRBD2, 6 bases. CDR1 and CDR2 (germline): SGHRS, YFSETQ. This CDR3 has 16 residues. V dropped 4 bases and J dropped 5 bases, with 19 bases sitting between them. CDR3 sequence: CASSANSGAGNNEQFF. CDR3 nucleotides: TGCGCCAGCAGCGCTAACAGCGGCGCGGGGAACAATGAGCAGTTCTTC.

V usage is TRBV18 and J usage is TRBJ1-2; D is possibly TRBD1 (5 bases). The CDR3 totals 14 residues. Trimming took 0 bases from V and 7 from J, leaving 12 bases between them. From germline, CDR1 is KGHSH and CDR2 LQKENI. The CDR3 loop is CASSPPVGDSGYTF. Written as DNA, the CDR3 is TGTGCCAGCTCACCACCGGTCGGGGACTCTGGCTACACCTTC.

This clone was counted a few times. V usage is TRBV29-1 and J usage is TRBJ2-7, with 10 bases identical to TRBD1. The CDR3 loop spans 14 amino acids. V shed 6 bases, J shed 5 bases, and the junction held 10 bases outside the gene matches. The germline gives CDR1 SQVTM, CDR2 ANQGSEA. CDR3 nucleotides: TGCAGCGTAAACAGGGACAGGGGCGGGGACGAGCAGTACTTC. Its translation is CSVNRDRGGDEQYF.

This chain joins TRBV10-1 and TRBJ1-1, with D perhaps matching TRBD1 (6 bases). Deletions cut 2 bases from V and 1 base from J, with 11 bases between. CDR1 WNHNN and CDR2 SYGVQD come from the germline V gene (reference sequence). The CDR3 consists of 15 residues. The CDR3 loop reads CASSEGTRRNTEAFF. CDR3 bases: TGCGCCAGCAGTGAGGGGACAAGGAGGAACACTGAAGCTTTCTTT.

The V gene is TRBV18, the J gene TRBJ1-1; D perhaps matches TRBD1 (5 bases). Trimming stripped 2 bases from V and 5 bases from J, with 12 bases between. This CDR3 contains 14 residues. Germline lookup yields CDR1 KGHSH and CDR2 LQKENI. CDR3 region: CASSPGFGGTEAFF. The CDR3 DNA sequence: TGTGCCAGCTCACCAGGATTTGGGGGAACTGAAGCTTTCTTT. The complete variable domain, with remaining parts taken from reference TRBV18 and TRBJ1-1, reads NAGVMQNPRHLVRRRGQEARLRCSPMKGHSHVYWYRQLPEEGLKFMVYLQKENIIDESGMPKERFSAEFPKEGPSILRIQQVVRGDSAAYFCASSPGFGGTEAFFGQGTRLTVV.

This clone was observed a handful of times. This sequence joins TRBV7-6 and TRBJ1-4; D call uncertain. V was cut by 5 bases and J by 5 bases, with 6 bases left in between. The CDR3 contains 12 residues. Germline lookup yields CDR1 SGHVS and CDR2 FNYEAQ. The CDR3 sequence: CASSKINEKLFF. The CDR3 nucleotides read TGTGCCAGCAGCAAGATCAATGAAAAACTGTTTTTT.

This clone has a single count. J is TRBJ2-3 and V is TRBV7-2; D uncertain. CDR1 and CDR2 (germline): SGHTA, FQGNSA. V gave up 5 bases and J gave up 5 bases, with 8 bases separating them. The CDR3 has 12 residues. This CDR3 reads CASSKYGDTQYF. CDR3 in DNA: TGTGCCAGCAGCAAATATGGAGATACGCAGTATTTT.

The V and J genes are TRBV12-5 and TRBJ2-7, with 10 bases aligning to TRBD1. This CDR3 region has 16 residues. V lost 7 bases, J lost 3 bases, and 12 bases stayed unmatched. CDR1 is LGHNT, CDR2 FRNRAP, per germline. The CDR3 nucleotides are TGTGCTAGTGTCTCGGGCAGGGGGACAGGGGACTACGAGCAGTACTTC. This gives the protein CASVSGRGTGDYEQYF. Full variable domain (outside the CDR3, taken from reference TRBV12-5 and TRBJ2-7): DARVTQTPRHKVTEMGQEVTMRCQPILGHNTVFWYRQTMMQGLELLAYFRNRAPLDDSGMPKDRFSAEMPDATLATLKIQPSEPRDSAVYFCASVSGRGTGDYEQYFGPGTRLTVT.

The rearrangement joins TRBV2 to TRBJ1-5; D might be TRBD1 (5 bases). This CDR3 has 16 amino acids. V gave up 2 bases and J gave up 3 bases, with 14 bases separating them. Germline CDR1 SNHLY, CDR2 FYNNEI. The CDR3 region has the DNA TGTGCCAGCAGTGAAACGCAGGTCGGGGCCAATCAGCCCCAGCATTTT. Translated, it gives CASSETQVGANQPQHF.

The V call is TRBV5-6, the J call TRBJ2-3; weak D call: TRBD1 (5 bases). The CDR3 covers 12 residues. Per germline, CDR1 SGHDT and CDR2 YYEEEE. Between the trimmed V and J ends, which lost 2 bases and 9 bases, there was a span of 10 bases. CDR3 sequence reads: CASSFQGRTQYF. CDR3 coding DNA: TGTGCCAGCAGCTTCCAGGGCAGAACGCAGTATTTT.

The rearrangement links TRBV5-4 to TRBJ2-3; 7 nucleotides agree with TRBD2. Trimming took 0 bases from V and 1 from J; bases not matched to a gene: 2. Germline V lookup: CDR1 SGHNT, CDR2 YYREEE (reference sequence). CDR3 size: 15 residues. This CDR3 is CASSLERGRTDTQYF. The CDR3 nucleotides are TGTGCCAGCAGCTTGGAGCGGGGCCGCACAGATACGCAGTATTTT.

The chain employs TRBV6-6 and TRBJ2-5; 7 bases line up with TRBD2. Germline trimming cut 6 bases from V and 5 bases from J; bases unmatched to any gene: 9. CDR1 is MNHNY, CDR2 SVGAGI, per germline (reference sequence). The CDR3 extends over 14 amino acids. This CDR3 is CASRPSGVGETQYF. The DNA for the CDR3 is TGTGCCAGCAGACCGAGCGGGGTGGGGGAGACCCAGTACTTC.